The following is a TCR beta chain sequence with its context. Antigen specificity is unknown. This sample was taken from a study of T cell responses to AZD1222 COVID-19 vaccine. Study-level information: Investigators merged groups given second doses at roughly 4 or roughly 12 weeks. Study-wide points: Clonal diversity may have been underestimated in mostly white British donors. Every sample of the repertoires postdated the peak T cell response. Receipt of two AZD1222 doses was followed by a rise in Spike-specific TCR breadth and depth.

Generated by immunoSEQ multiplex PCR, the TCRdb table keeps only in-frame clones and is missing some. The data show around 87,000 clones, with approximately 91% seen just once and 22% held by the top ten. The sequence came from an adult in good health. Source: peripheral blood, taken on day 0 of AZD1222 vaccination.

CDR3 nucleotide sequence: TGTGCCAGCAGCCCCACGAAATACGAGCAGTACTTC. Its protein product is CASSPTKYEQYF. This sequence joins TRBV27 and TRBJ2-7; the D is unclear. V was pared by 6 bases and J by 4 bases, with 10 bases between. CDR3 length: 12 amino acids. Germline loops: CDR1 MNHEY, CDR2 SMNVEV (reference sequence).